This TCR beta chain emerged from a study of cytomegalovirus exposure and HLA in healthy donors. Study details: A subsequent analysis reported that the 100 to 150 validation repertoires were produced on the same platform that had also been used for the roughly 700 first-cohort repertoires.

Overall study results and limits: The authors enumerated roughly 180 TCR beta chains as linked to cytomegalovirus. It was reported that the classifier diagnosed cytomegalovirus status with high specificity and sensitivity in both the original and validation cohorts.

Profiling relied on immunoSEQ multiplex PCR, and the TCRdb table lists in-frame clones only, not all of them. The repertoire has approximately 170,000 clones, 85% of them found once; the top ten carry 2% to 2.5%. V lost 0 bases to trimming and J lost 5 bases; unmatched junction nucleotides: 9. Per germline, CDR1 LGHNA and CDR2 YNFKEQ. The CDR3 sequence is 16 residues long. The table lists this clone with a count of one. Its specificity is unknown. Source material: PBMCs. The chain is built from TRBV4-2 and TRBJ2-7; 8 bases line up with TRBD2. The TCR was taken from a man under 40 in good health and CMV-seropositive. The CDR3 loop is CASSQDAGGRTDEQYF. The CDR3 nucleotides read TGTGCCAGCAGCCAAGACGCGGGGGGAAGGACAGACGAGCAGTACTTC.